One sample yielded the 10 T cell receptor beta chains listed below, sequenced in a study of T cells in narcolepsy. The data were produced by immunoSEQ multiplex PCR, yet TCRdb's version contains in-frame clones alone and is incomplete. The table records 25,000 or so clones, 75% to 85% of them present only once. Sequenced: memory (CD45RA-) CD4+ T cells from blood. These receptors were obtained from a human donor in good health.

The gene calls are TRBV28 and TRBJ2-7; possibly TRBD1 for D (5 bases). The CDR3 totals 15 residues. Trimming took off 7 bases at V and 0 bases at J, with 16 bases between the two ends. Germline-derived CDR1 and CDR2 are MDHEN and SYDVKM. CDR3 amino acids: CASILGREVSYEQYF. The CDR3 DNA is TGTGCCAGCATTCTCGGCAGGGAAGTCTCCTACGAGCAGTACTTC.

CDR3 in DNA: TGTGCCAGCAGCTTGGCCGGAGAGCCCCAGCATTTT. Protein sequence: CASSLAGEPQHF. The chain employs TRBV5-4 and TRBJ1-5; no firm D call. The CDR3 extends over 12 amino acids. The V and J ends lost 0 bases and 8 bases respectively, with 6 bases between them. Germline-derived CDR1 and CDR2 are SGHNT and YYREEE (reference sequence). Using reference TRBV5-4 and TRBJ1-5 for the parts outside the CDR3, the full variable domain is ETGVTQSPTHLIKTRGQQVTLRCSSQSGHNTVSWYQQALGQGPQFIFQYYREEENGRGNFPPRFSGLQFPNYSSELNVNALELDDSALYLCASSLAGEPQHFGDGTRLSIL.

This rearrangement joins TRBV6-5 to TRBJ1-1, with D uncertain. Trimming removed 6 bases from V and 11 bases from J, with 13 bases in between. CDR3 length: 11 residues. Germline assignment: CDR1 MNHEY and CDR2 SVGAGI. CDR3 protein: CASSQRTVAFF. CDR3 sequence (DNA): TGTGCCAGCAGCCAAAGGACGGTTGCTTTCTTT.

This chain links TRBV5-1 with TRBJ2-5, with 8 bases aligning to TRBD1. Germline V lookup: CDR1 SGHRS, CDR2 YFSETQ. The trim removed 4 bases at V and 5 bases at J, leaving 7 bases unmatched. This CDR3 comprises 14 residues. The CDR3 DNA reads TGCGCCAGCAGCCCGGGACAGGCGAAGGAGACCCAGTACTTC. Translation gives CASSPGQAKETQYF.

The chain carries TRBV28 and TRBJ2-3, with 9 bases matching TRBD1. V was clipped by 3 bases and J by 4 bases; unmatched bases: 11. This CDR3 comprises 17 residues. Germline V lookup: CDR1 MDHEN, CDR2 SYDVKM. The CDR3 loop is CASSLGPRGQGSDTQYF. CDR3 coding DNA: TGTGCCAGCAGTTTGGGCCCCCGGGGACAGGGATCAGATACGCAGTATTTT.

The V and J genes are TRBV11-3 and TRBJ2-7, with TRBD1 matching 7 bases. Germline V gene lookup returns CDR1 SGHNT and CDR2 YENEEA. J gave up 2 bases and V 0 bases, and 4 bases lay outside the gene matches. The CDR3 contains 15 residues. CDR3 loop: CASSLDDREPYEQYF. The CDR3 DNA sequence: TGTGCCAGCAGCTTAGACGACAGGGAACCCTACGAGCAGTACTTC.

The chain carries TRBV5-1 and TRBJ2-3, with D perhaps matching TRBD1 or TRBD2 (5 bases each). The length of the CDR3 is 16 residues. The V end was cut by 2 bases, the J end by 0 bases, with 13 bases between. CDR1 and CDR2 from the germline V gene are SGHRS and YFSETQ. The CDR3: CASSLAGGVSTDTQYF. CDR3 nucleotides: TGCGCCAGCAGCTTAGCTGGGGGTGTAAGCACAGATACGCAGTATTTT.

The rearrangement links TRBV10-3 to TRBJ2-3, with 9 bases identical to TRBD2. From germline, CDR1 is ENHRY and CDR2 SYGVKD. CDR3 size: 14 residues. With 7 bases clipped from V and 6 bases from J, the junction kept 8 bases outside the gene matches. This CDR3 is CAINGLAGLDTQYF. The CDR3 DNA reads as TGTGCCATCAATGGTCTAGCGGGATTGGATACGCAGTATTTT.

For the CDR3, the DNA is TGTGCCAGCAGCCAAGAAACAGGGTATGGCACCGGGGAGCTGTTTTTT. It encodes CASSQETGYGTGELFF. This rearrangement joins TRBV4-2 to TRBJ2-2, with D possibly being TRBD1 (6 bases). The germline gives CDR1 LGHNA, CDR2 YNFKEQ. The CDR3 sequence is 16 residues long. V was cut by 0 bases and J by 4 bases, with 12 bases left in between.

The chain is built from TRBV7-2 and TRBJ2-1, with D tentatively TRBD1 (5 bases). This CDR3 is 12 amino acids long. The ends were cut back, 5 bases at V and 8 bases at J, with 10 bases in the middle. From germline, CDR1 is SGHTA and CDR2 FQGNSA. CDR3 bases: TGTGCCAGCAGCACGACAGTTCATGAGCAGTTCTTC. The encoded protein is CASSTTVHEQFF.